This entry lists 19 T cell receptor beta chains sequenced from one sample in a study of shared T cell receptors in the human thymus listed by TCRdb under 2021. The library was made by the immunoSEQ multiplex PCR assay. The source is immuneACCESS, and TCRdb retained only in-frame sequences with V and J called. Part of the clones is not carried over; for the studies checked, unresolved V genes explain less than half of this, and the remainder is unexplained. A total of roughly 700,000 clones appear in this sample, around 89% of them only once. The ten largest clonotypes hold 0.0095% to 0.013% of the sample. The same data also contributed to another study, on human thymus T cells.

The sequenced material came from thymocytes. The receptors derive from a boy younger than two with a congenital heart defect. Donor details come from another sample of the same person, matched by shared clones.

This clone was seen a handful of times. The genes are TRBV5-1 and TRBJ2-7; D is possibly TRBD2 (6 bases). The germline CDR1 and CDR2 sequences are SGHRS and YFSETQ. The CDR3 runs to 15 residues. V was cut by 0 bases and J by 7 bases, with 17 bases left in between. The chain's CDR3 is CASSLASARGREQYF. For the CDR3, the DNA is TGCGCCAGCAGCTTGGCATCGGCTCGGGGGAGGGAGCAGTACTTC. Complete variable domain (other parts from reference TRBV5-1 and TRBJ2-7): KAGVTQTPRYLIKTRGQQVTLSCSPISGHRSVSWYQQTPGQGLQFLFEYFSETQRNKGNFPGRFSGRQFSNSRSEMNVSTLELGDSALYLCASSLASARGREQYFGPGTRLTVT.

This chain links TRBV7-7 with TRBJ2-1, with 13 bases lining up with TRBD2. V shed 5 bases, J shed 9 bases, and the junction held 7 bases outside the gene matches. Germline CDR1 reads SSHAT; CDR2 reads FNYEAQ (reference sequence). The CDR3 totals 15 residues. The CDR3 spells CASSPWTSGRTEQFF. The CDR3 bases are TGTGCCAGCAGCCCGTGGACTAGCGGGAGAACTGAGCAGTTCTTC. The variable domain in full, with the rest retrieved from reference TRBV7-7 and TRBJ2-1, is GAGVSQSPRYKVTKRGQDVTLRCDPISSHATLYWYQQALGQGPEFLTYFNYEAQPDKSGLPSDRFSAERPEGSISTLTIQRTEQRDSAMYRCASSPWTSGRTEQFFGPGTRLTVL.

This chain links TRBV19 with TRBJ2-7; 9 positions agree with TRBD1. The CDR3 is made up of 22 amino acids. Trimming at V came to 9 bases and at J to 3 bases, leaving 33 bases not matched to a gene. Germline values: CDR1 LNHDA, CDR2 SQIVND (reference sequence). The CDR3 sequence is CARMPRDRASHGGGSWYYEQYF. CDR3 nucleotides: TGTGCCAGGATGCCCCGGGACAGGGCTTCCCACGGTGGGGGCTCGTGGTACTACGAGCAGTACTTC.

The V and J genes are TRBV11-3 and TRBJ2-3; no firm D call. The CDR3 has 15 residues. The V end lost 1 base, the J end lost 6 bases, and 14 bases lay between the germline ends. CDR1 and CDR2 (germline): SGHNT, YENEEA. The CDR3 spells CASSLVAATGDTQYF. The CDR3 nucleotides are TGTGCCAGCAGCTTAGTAGCTGCCACTGGGGATACGCAGTATTTT.

The chain employs TRBV20-1 and TRBJ1-5; D might be TRBD1 (5 bases). The CDR3 consists of 9 residues. Germline values: CDR1 DFQATT, CDR2 SNEGSKA (reference sequence). CDR3 amino acids: CSGGQPQHF. Written as DNA, the CDR3 is TGCAGCGGGGGTCAGCCCCAGCATTTT.

This chain connects TRBV30 to TRBJ1-3; no clear D. Germline CDR1 is GTSNPN and CDR2 is SVGIG (reference sequence). Trimming took off 5 bases at V and 0 bases at J, with 8 bases between the two ends. The CDR3 has 13 residues. CDR3 bases: TGTGCCTGGGAGGGATCCTCTGGAAACACCATATATTTT. Translation gives CAWEGSSGNTIYF.

This clone was counted a single time. This sequence joins TRBV4-3 and TRBJ1-3; TRBD1 agrees at 12 bases. V gave up 0 bases and J gave up 2 bases; unmatched junction bases: 17. The CDR3 extends over 22 amino acids. Germline V CDR1 and CDR2: LGHNA, YSLEER. The CDR3: CASSQEAAGQGANWTPGNTIYF. Here the CDR3 DNA reads TGCGCCAGCAGCCAAGAAGCGGCGGGACAGGGGGCGAACTGGACTCCTGGAAACACCATATATTTT.

The chain joins TRBV19 to TRBJ2-2, with D perhaps matching TRBD2 (5 bases). The CDR3 contains 15 residues. V shed 7 bases and J shed 1 base, with 13 bases lying between them. The germline CDR1 and CDR2 sequences are LNHDA and SQIVND (reference sequence). CDR3 DNA sequence: TGTGCCAGTAAACCCCCCGCGGGGAACACCGGGGAGCTGTTTTTT. Translating it yields CASKPPAGNTGELFF. Full variable domain (remainder filled in from reference TRBV19 and TRBJ2-2): DGGITQSPKYLFRKEGQNVTLSCEQNLNHDAMYWYRQDPGQGLRLIYYSQIVNDFQKGDIAEGYSVSREKKESFPLTVTSAQKNPTAFYLCASKPPAGNTGELFFGEGSRLTVL.

The V call is TRBV15, the J call TRBJ2-3; D is possibly TRBD2 (7 bases). CDR1 is LNHNV and CDR2 is YYDKDF in the germline V gene (reference sequence). This CDR3 is built from 16 residues. The V and J ends lost 0 bases and 3 bases respectively, with 13 bases between them. DNA for the CDR3: TGTGCCACCAGCAGAGAAGGGGAGGGGGTAACAGATACGCAGTATTTT. Amino acids: CATSREGEGVTDTQYF.

The chain combines TRBV6-5 with TRBJ1-3; D possibly corresponds to TRBD1 (6 bases). Germline V lookup: CDR1 MNHEY, CDR2 SVGAGI. The CDR3 totals 14 residues. V was cut by 6 bases and J by 3 bases, with 12 bases left in between. The CDR3 loop reads CASRARGYGNTIYF. The CDR3 DNA is TGTGCCAGCAGGGCTAGGGGGTATGGAAACACCATATATTTT.

The V and J genes are TRBV13 and TRBJ2-5, with TRBD1 matching over 12 bases. CDR3 length: 17 residues. The trim removed 5 bases at V and 6 bases at J, leaving 13 bases unmatched. The germline V gene has CDR1 PRHDT and CDR2 FYEKMQ (reference sequence). The CDR3 loop is CASSDPAGDRGRKTQYF. The CDR3 DNA is TGTGCCAGCAGCGATCCTGCTGGGGACAGGGGGCGGAAGACCCAGTACTTC.

V usage is TRBV7-6 and J usage is TRBJ2-3; D not certain. V lost 5 bases and J 2 bases, leaving 14 bases between the germline ends. This CDR3 spans 15 amino acids. Germline V gene sequence: CDR1 SGHVS, CDR2 FNYEAQ. The CDR3 DNA is TGTGCCAGCAGCATAGACGTGTCACTCACAGATACGCAGTATTTT. This gives the protein CASSIDVSLTDTQYF.

The chain carries TRBV25-1 and TRBJ2-1; the match to TRBD1 covers 10 bases. CDR1 and CDR2 (germline): MGHDK, SYGVNS. V shed 8 bases and J 4 bases; nucleotides not matched to a gene: 11. CDR3 length: 16 residues. The CDR3 DNA is TGTGCCAGCGGCCCCGGGGGGACAGGGGTATACAATGAGCAGTTCTTC. This gives the protein CASGPGGTGVYNEQFF.

The rearrangement links TRBV28 to TRBJ2-7; 14 bases are a match to TRBD2. V lost 3 bases to trimming and J lost 6 bases; unmatched junction nucleotides: 7. This CDR3 is built from 16 residues. CDR1 is MDHEN, CDR2 SYDVKM, per germline. CDR3 sequence (DNA): TGTGCCAGCAGTTTGGGGACTAGCGGGAGCAGAGGCGAGCAGTACTTC. Its translation: CASSLGTSGSRGEQYF.

The chain recombines TRBV21-1 with TRBJ2-1; no check of the table's D call, TRBD2, against the DNA was made. TRBV21-1 is reported as a pseudogene. The CDR3 is 12 amino acids. CDR3 sequence: CASSPYYNEQFF. The CDR3 coding sequence is TGTGCCAGCAGCCCCTACTACAATGAGCAGTTCTTC.

J is TRBJ1-2 and V is TRBV7-9, with TRBD1 as a possible D gene (5 bases). V lost 2 bases, J lost 4 bases, and 17 bases lay in between. CDR3 length equals 16 residues. CDR1 is SEHNR and CDR2 is FQNEAQ in the germline V gene (reference sequence). The DNA of the CDR3 is TGTGCCAGCAGCTTATCAAGGGCCCCAGGGATCTATGGCTACACCTTC. It codes for CASSLSRAPGIYGYTF.

The chain has TRBV7-2 and TRBJ2-7, with a tentative D call TRBD2 (5 bases). This CDR3 is 14 amino acids long. Trimming pared 3 bases from V and 2 bases from J, leaving 11 bases between. Germline assignment: CDR1 SGHTA and CDR2 FQGNSA. CDR3 sequence reads: CASSFRGIPYEQYF. Written as DNA, the CDR3 is TGTGCCAGCAGCTTTAGAGGGATCCCCTACGAGCAGTACTTC.

This chain uses TRBV6-6 with TRBJ2-3, with D unclear. Germline values: CDR1 MNHNY, CDR2 SVGAGI (reference sequence). V was clipped by 0 bases and J by 0 bases, with 10 bases between them. The CDR3 covers 16 residues. CDR3 sequence reads: CASSYSGRPSTDTQYF. CDR3 coding DNA: TGTGCCAGCAGTTACTCGGGCAGGCCTAGCACAGATACGCAGTATTTT.

The chain employs TRBV2 and TRBJ2-1; 10 bases fit TRBD2. CDR1 and CDR2 (germline): SNHLY, FYNNEI. This CDR3 region has 14 residues. V trimming: 2 bases; J trimming: 15 bases; junction bases outside the gene matches: 10. The chain's CDR3 is CASSERTSGGGTFF. CDR3 nucleotides: TGTGCCAGCAGTGAAAGGACTAGCGGAGGAGGCACGTTCTTC.